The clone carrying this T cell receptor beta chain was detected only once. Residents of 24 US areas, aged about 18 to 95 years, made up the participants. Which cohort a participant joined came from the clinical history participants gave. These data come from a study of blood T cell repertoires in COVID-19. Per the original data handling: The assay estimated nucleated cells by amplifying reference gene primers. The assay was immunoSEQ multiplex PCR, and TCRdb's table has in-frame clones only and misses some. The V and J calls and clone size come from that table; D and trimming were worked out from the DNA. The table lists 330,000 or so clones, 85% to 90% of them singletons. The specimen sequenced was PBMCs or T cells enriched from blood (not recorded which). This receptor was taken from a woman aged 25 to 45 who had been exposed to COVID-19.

CDR3 DNA sequence: TGCGCCAGCAGCTTGGTACTAGCGGGAGTAACGGGCAAAAACATTCAGTACTTC. Residues: CASSLVLAGVTGKNIQYF. The chain employs TRBV5-1 and TRBJ2-4; 11 positions agree with TRBD2. The germline V gene encodes CDR1 SGHRS and CDR2 YFSETQ. The CDR3 length is 18 residues. V trimming: 0 bases; J trimming: 3 bases; junction bases outside the gene matches: 8. Full variable domain (outside the CDR3, taken from reference TRBV5-1 and TRBJ2-4): KAGVTQTPRYLIKTRGQQVTLSCSPISGHRSVSWYQQTPGQGLQFLFEYFSETQRNKGNFPGRFSGRQFSNSRSEMNVSTLELGDSALYLCASSLVLAGVTGKNIQYFGAGTRLSVL.